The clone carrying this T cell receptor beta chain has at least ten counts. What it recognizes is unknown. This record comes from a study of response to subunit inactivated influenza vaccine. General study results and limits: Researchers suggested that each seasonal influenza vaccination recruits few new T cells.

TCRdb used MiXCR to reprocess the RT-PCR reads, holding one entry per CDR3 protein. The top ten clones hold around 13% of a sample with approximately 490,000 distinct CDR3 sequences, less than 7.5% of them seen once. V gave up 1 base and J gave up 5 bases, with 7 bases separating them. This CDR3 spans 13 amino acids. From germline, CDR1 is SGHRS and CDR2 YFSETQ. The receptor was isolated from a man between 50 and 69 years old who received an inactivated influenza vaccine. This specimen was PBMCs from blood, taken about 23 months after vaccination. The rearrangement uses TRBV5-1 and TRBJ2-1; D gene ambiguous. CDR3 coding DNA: TGCGCCAGCAGCTTGAACCAAAACAATGAGCAGTTCTTC. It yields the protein CASSLNQNNEQFF.